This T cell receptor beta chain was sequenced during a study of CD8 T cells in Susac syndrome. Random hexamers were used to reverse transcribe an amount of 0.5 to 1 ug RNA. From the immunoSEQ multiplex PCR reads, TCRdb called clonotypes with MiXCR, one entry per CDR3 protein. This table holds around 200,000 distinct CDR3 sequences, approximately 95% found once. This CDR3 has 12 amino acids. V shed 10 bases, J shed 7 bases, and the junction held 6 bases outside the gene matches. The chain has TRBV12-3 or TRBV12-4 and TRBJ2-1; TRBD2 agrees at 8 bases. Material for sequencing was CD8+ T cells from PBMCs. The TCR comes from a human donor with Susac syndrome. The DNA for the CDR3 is TGTGCCACCAACGGGGGGGCAAATGAGCAGTTCTTC. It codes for CATNGGANEQFF.